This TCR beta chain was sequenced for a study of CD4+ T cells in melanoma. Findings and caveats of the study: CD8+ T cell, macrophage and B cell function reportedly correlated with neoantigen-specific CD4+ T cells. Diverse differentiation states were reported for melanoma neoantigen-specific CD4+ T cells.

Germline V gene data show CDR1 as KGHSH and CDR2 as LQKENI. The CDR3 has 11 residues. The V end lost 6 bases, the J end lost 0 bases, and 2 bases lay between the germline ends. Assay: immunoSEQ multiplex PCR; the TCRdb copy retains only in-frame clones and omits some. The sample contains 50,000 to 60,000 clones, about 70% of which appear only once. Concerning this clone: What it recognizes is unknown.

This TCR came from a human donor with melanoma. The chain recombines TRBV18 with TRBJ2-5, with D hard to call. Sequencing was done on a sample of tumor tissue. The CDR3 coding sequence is TGTGCCAGCTCGAACCAAGAGACCCAGTACTTC. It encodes CASSNQETQYF.